This paragraph reports one TCR beta chain. This CDR3 has 14 residues. V trimming: 4 bases; J trimming: 8 bases; junction bases outside the gene matches: 10. The germline V gene has CDR1 SQVTM and CDR2 ANQGSEA. This sample is part of a study of blood T cell repertoires in COVID-19. Study context: T cells, B-cell-depleted T cells, or PBMCs provided the cDNA or gDNA that served as material.

Which cohort a participant joined came from the clinical history participants gave. Symptom resolution, clearance, or two negative PCRs marked donors in Cohort 3 as recovered. Per the authors' pipeline: Reference gene primer amplification gave estimated nucleated cell counts. Data came from immunoSEQ multiplex PCR; TCRdb stores just in-frame clones and leaves some out. V and J calls plus clone size are reproduced from that table; the DNA served to infer D and trimming. The sample shows 250,000 to 350,000 clones, roughly nine tenths of them seen only once. The J gene is TRBJ1-4, the V gene TRBV29-1; 7 bases fit TRBD1. The origin of this receptor is a woman under 30 who had recovered from COVID-19. Material for sequencing was PBMCs or T cells enriched from blood (not recorded which). The CDR3 DNA reads TGCAGCGTTGTTCTGAGGGGGCCTCGGGAAAAACTGTTTTTT. Its protein is CSVVLRGPREKLFF.